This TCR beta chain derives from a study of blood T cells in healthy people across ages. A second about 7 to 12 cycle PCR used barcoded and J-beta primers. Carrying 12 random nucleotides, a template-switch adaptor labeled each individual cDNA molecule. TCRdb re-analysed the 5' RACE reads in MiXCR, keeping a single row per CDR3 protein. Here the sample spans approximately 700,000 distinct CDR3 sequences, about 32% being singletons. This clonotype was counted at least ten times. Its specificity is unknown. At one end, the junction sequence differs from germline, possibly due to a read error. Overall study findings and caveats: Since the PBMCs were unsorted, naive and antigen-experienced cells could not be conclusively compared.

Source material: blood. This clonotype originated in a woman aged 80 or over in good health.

CDR3 nucleotides: TGCGCCAGCAGCTACAGTGGATCCGGGGCCAACGTCCTGACTTTC. This sequence encodes CASSYSGSGANVLTF. The chain recombines TRBV6-2 or TRBV6-3 with TRBJ2-6; no clear D gene. The CDR3 extends over 15 amino acids. The V gene's germline CDR1 is MNHEY and CDR2 SVGEGT.